These T cell receptor beta chains were read from a single sample in a study of Graves' ophthalmopathy and Graves' hyperthyroidism. TCRdb re-called the multiplex PCR reads with MiXCR, one entry per CDR3 protein. The sample carries hundreds of thousands of distinct CDR3 sequences, 15% recorded once. The specimen was peripheral blood. Receptors originate from a woman between 18 and 29 years old with stable Graves' hyperthyroidism. The CDR3 runs from the conserved cysteine through the conserved F or W. Fields, in order: J gene, V gene, clone size, D gene, CDR3 protein, CDR3 DNA. D genes are given only for firm matches. For some rows the clone size is stated as once, few or many, or as a class when expanded; others skip it.

j_gene: TRBJ2-7; v_gene: TRBV11-2; abundance: NA; d_gene: NA; CDR3aa: CASSRRMGEQYF; CDR3nt: TGTGCCAGCAGCCGTCGTATGGGGGAGCAGTACTTC
j_gene: TRBJ1-2; v_gene: TRBV25-1; abundance: many; d_gene: NA; CDR3aa: CASSAGTPQSYGYTF; CDR3nt: TGTGCCAGCAGTGCCGGGACACCACAATCTTATGGCTACACCTTC
j_gene: TRBJ1-2; v_gene: TRBV12-3/TRBV12-4; abundance: many; d_gene: NA; CDR3aa: CASSSSRGDGYTF; CDR3nt: TGTGCCAGCAGTTCGTCGCGGGGGGACGGCTACACCTTC
j_gene: TRBJ2-2; v_gene: TRBV6-1; abundance: NA; d_gene: NA; CDR3aa: CASTAGLGGELFF; CDR3nt: TGTGCCAGCACGGCGGGATTGGGCGGGGAGCTGTTTTTT
j_gene: TRBJ1-2; v_gene: TRBV15; abundance: many; d_gene: TRBD1; CDR3aa: CATSRAGGTVIRGYTF; CDR3nt: TGTGCCACCAGCAGAGCAGGGGGGACGGTGATAAGGGGCTACACCTTC
j_gene: TRBJ1-2; v_gene: TRBV6-2/TRBV6-3; abundance: many; d_gene: NA; CDR3aa: CASSYVGVGYTF; CDR3nt: TGTGCCAGCAGTTACGTCGGGGTCGGCTACACCTTC
j_gene: TRBJ1-5; v_gene: TRBV20-1; abundance: many; d_gene: TRBD1; CDR3aa: CSARDGAQLRGYEGVYQPQHF; CDR3nt: TGCAGTGCTAGAGACGGAGCCCAACTCAGGGGGTACGAGGGCGTGTATCAGCCCCAGCATTTT
j_gene: TRBJ2-7; v_gene: TRBV19; abundance: many; d_gene: TRBD1; CDR3aa: CASNDGTGGYEQYF; CDR3nt: TGTGCCAGTAATGACGGGACAGGGGGCTACGAGCAGTACTTC
j_gene: TRBJ1-1; v_gene: TRBV12-3/TRBV12-4; abundance: NA; d_gene: NA; CDR3aa: CASSLASRRTEAFF; CDR3nt: TGTGCCAGCAGTTTAGCTTCACGGCGCACTGAAGCTTTCTTT
j_gene: TRBJ1-2; v_gene: TRBV11-2; abundance: many; d_gene: NA; CDR3aa: CASSLDAPTGDHF; CDR3nt: TGTGCCAGCAGCTTAGATGCCCCCACAGGAGACCACTTC
j_gene: TRBJ1-6; v_gene: TRBV20-1; abundance: many; d_gene: NA; CDR3aa: CSAQETGDSYNSPLHF; CDR3nt: TGCAGTGCGCAAGAGACAGGAGACTCCTATAATTCACCCCTCCACTTT
j_gene: TRBJ2-7; v_gene: TRBV7-3; abundance: many; d_gene: NA; CDR3aa: CASSLRAGVSYEQYF; CDR3nt: TGTGCCAGCAGCTTAAGGGCAGGGGTGTCCTACGAGCAGTACTTC
j_gene: TRBJ2-7; v_gene: TRBV6-1; abundance: many; d_gene: NA; CDR3aa: CASSARSGWYEQYF; CDR3nt: TGTGCCAGCAGTGCCCGTAGCGGATGGTACGAGCAGTACTTC
j_gene: TRBJ2-5; v_gene: TRBV2; abundance: many; d_gene: NA; CDR3aa: CASSAGIQETQYF; CDR3nt: TGTGCCAGCAGTGCGGGAATCCAAGAGACCCAGTACTTC
j_gene: TRBJ2-5; v_gene: TRBV27; abundance: many; d_gene: NA; CDR3aa: CASSPKQTGQETQYF; CDR3nt: TGTGCCAGCAGTCCCAAACAGACGGGCCAAGAGACCCAGTACTTC
j_gene: TRBJ2-7; v_gene: TRBV12-3/TRBV12-4; abundance: many; d_gene: NA; CDR3aa: CASCVGGLSYEQYF; CDR3nt: TGTGCCAGCTGCGTCGGGGGGCTCTCCTACGAGCAGTACTTC
j_gene: TRBJ1-2; v_gene: TRBV30; abundance: NA; d_gene: NA; CDR3aa: CAWSVLGYGYTF; CDR3nt: TGTGCCTGGAGTGTTCTCGGGTATGGCTACACCTTC
j_gene: TRBJ1-1; v_gene: TRBV18; abundance: many; d_gene: NA; CDR3aa: CASSPYAGVNTEAFF; CDR3nt: TGTGCCAGCTCACCATATGCAGGAGTGAACACTGAAGCTTTCTTT
j_gene: TRBJ1-1; v_gene: TRBV10-3; abundance: many; d_gene: NA; CDR3aa: CAISDDNTEAFF; CDR3nt: TGTGCCATCAGTGACGATAACACTGAAGCTTTCTTT
j_gene: TRBJ2-4; v_gene: TRBV7-9; abundance: many; d_gene: NA; CDR3aa: CASSQSVWSKNIQYF; CDR3nt: TGTGCCAGCAGCCAGAGTGTGTGGTCCAAAAACATTCAGTACTTC
j_gene: TRBJ1-1; v_gene: TRBV20-1; abundance: NA; d_gene: NA; CDR3aa: CTTAGSITEAFF; CDR3nt: TGCACGACGGCGGGCTCCATCACTGAAGCTTTCTTT
j_gene: TRBJ2-4; v_gene: TRBV6-5; abundance: few; d_gene: TRBD1; CDR3aa: CASSYSGTGGNRAKNIQYF; CDR3nt: TGTGCCAGCAGTTACTCAGGGACAGGGGGCAACAGGGCCAAAAACATTCAGTACTTC
j_gene: TRBJ1-1; v_gene: TRBV6-5; abundance: many; d_gene: TRBD1; CDR3aa: CASSIQGATEAFF; CDR3nt: TGTGCCAGCAGTATACAGGGGGCCACTGAAGCTTTCTTT